This T cell receptor (beta chain) was captured by sequencing in a study of blood T cell repertoires in COVID-19. CDR1 is LNHDA, CDR2 SQIVND, per germline (reference sequence). The CDR3 has 17 residues. V was clipped by 5 bases and J by 4 bases; unmatched bases: 14. The table lists this clone with a count of one. Clones were read by immunoSEQ multiplex PCR, and TCRdb kept only the in-frame ones, dropping some. The repertoire has about 440,000 clones, roughly 88% of them found once; the top ten carry around 12%. This TCR derives from a woman in her forties or fifties with COVID-19, enrolled during active disease. Sequenced: peripheral blood. The chain uses TRBV19 and TRBJ1-2; 9 bases match TRBD1. CDR3 bases: TGTGCCAGTAGTCTCATCTCCGGGACAGGGCGGATCTATGGCTACACCTTC. Its translation: CASSLISGTGRIYGYTF.